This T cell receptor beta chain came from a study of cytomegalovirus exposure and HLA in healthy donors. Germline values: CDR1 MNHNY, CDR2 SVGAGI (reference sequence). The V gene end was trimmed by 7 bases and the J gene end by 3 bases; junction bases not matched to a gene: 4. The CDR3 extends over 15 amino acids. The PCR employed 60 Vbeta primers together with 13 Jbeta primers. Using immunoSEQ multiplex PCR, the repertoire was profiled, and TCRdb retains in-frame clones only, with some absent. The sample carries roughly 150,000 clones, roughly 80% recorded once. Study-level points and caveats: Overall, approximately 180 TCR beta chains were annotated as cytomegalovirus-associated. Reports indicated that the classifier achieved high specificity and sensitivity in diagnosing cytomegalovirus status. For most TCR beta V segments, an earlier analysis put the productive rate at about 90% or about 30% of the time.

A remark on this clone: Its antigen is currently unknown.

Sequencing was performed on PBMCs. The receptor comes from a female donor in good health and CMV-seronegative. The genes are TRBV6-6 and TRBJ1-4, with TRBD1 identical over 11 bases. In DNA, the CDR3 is TGTGCCAGCAACAGGGACAGGGGGTCTAATGAAAAACTGTTTTTT. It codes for CASNRDRGSNEKLFF.